Below, one T cell receptor beta chain is given with its context. Antigen unknown. The data belong to a study of Tregs in tolerant kidney transplant recipients. Findings and caveats of the study: Biological reproducibility was not directly addressed in this study. The most relevant donor-specific Treg TCRbeta repertoire apparently came from expansion with activated donor B cells.

The CDR3 runs 13 residues. Deletions cut 10 bases from V and 4 bases from J, with 16 bases between. Germline CDR1 is MDHEN and CDR2 is SYDVKM. Repertoires were generated with immunoSEQ multiplex PCR, while TCRdb's copy carries only in-frame clones and drops some. The table has more than 60,000 clones, nearly 98% seen once; the top ten hold around 0.51%. The V call is TRBV28, the J call TRBJ2-5; possibly TRBD1 for D (6 bases). The sample in question was CD4+ T cells from blood, obtained before the transplant. The sequence was collected from a human donor who received a combined kidney and bone marrow transplant. The DNA of the CDR3 is TGTGCCATCCGTGGGGGCTGGATAGAGACCCAGTACTTC. Translated: CAIRGGWIETQYF.